This TCR beta chain is from a study of human T cells and chemical hapten exposure (dated by TCRdb to the early 2020s). Broadly, across the study: For sensitization, 2% DPC in acetone was applied to a roughly 2 cm by roughly 2 cm area of upper inner arm skin. Throughout the approximately 25-week study period, patients were also given weekly therapeutic DPC doses on the scalp. Patch testing was performed on the upper back with Finn chambers containing 0.01% DPC, and the patch tests were scored after 6 days according to International Contact Dermatitis Research Group standards. Alopecia areata with under or over 50% scalp involvement, alopecia totalis and alopecia universalis were represented in the patient cohort, which was mostly female. Libraries were pooled for sequencing, and variation in per-sample TCR yields was attributed mainly to small differences in library volumes within the pool. Peripheral blood TCR repertoire changes were tracked in vivo in alopecia patients during primary and secondary sensitization to the hapten diphenylcyclopropenone (DPC). Blood samples were taken from patients before sensitization (week 0) and then at 2, 6 and about 24 weeks after DPC sensitization. About 30 alopecia patients provided blood for TCR sequencing at one to four time points (pre-sensitization, 2, 6 and 24 weeks). Summary of the overall study and its limitations: Because every patient had alopecia, a presumed autoimmune disease, the patients' immune response might differ from that of healthy individuals. The number of TCRs above 1 in 1000 frequency did not change with DPC sensitization; there was no evidence of global repertoire structure alterations. Repeated subsampling changed both the strength of the expansion versus patch-test correlation and the threshold at which the correlation became significant. A positive correlation was found between the number of PT1 expanded TCRs and patch test score, with significance reached at thresholds 8, 16 and 32 but not 4. Expanded TCRs formed significantly more large CDR3 similarity clusters than pre-sensitization or healthy control sets, consistent with antigen-driven responses.

The V and J ends are trimmed by 4 bases and 5 bases, leaving 16 bases between them. There are 14 amino acids in the CDR3, from cysteine to phenylalanine inclusive. Of the read, only the CDR3 DNA is kept; its 42 bases are in frame from base 1. Per the germline V gene (reference sequence), DFQATT is the CDR1 and SNEGSKA is the CDR2. The intended sense of this specimen's time point label: patch test 1, 2 weeks after DPC sensitization. Sample treatment or condition, as interpreted from the label and publication: therapeutic diphenylcyclopropenone sensitization with weekly scalp DPC. At every patch-test visit, the blood draw took place before the patch test was put on. Patients were eligible if aged 18 to 70, diagnosed with alopecia and judged suitable for DPC therapy, and pregnant patients were excluded. Total RNA was extracted from unfractionated whole blood collected in Tempus Blood RNA tubes. This clonotype showed up just a few times. Its antigen has not been determined. No per-base quality is available; no much larger clone lies one base away.

The library was produced with RACE. Sequenced using a NextSeq 500. During library preparation, unique molecular identifiers were attached to individual cDNA molecules so that TCRs could be counted in a quantitative, reproducible way. Each blood RNA sample was used to sequence both TCR alpha and TCR beta chains. On the authors' methods: A median of approximately 100,000 TCRs per sample was observed, with a range of about 20,000 to 700,000. V, J and CDR3 annotation of the TCR reads was carried out using the Decombinator software suite. Every sample was subsampled to the same number of TCRs (28,000) for the PS versus PT1 abundance plots. TCRs were defined as expanded if absent before sensitization and observed at least eight times at the 2-week time point. TCRdb reran the public reads through fastp at Q25 and MiXCR, keeping productive beta chains. Duplicate CDR3 protein sequences are folded into a single record with the most common DNA and genes. The V and J calls reflect TCRdb's pipeline rather than the authors' work. The sample table lists 80,000 or so distinct CDR3 sequences, about 10% of them with a count of one. The top ten clones comprise roughly 4.2% of the sample.

The sequence was obtained from a woman aged 45 to 65 with alopecia areata. Some clones in this sample may be carry-over from other donors' samples. The rearrangement joined TRBV20-1 to TRBJ2-3; the D gene cannot be resolved beyond TRBD1 or TRBD2, each matching 6 bases. Sequenced here: whole blood, sampled in connection with sensitization to the hapten diphenylcyclopropenone (DPC). The DNA sequence reads TGCAGTGCTACGATTCTAGGGGGGATAGATACGCAGTATTTT. The encoded protein is CSATILGGIDTQYF.